These 16 T cell receptor beta chains originate from one sample sequenced in a study of blood T cell repertoires in COVID-19. Only in-frame clones appear in the TCRdb table, and some are missing; sequencing was by immunoSEQ multiplex PCR. The table lists hundreds of thousands of clones, roughly 86% of them singletons. Sequenced input: peripheral blood. Every receptor here comes from a woman aged 70-85 years with COVID-19, enrolled during active disease.

The CDR3 reads CASSNPGTGPAETQYF. CDR3 sequence (DNA): TGTGCCAGTAGTAACCCCGGGACAGGGCCGGCGGAGACCCAGTACTTC. The chain carries TRBV19 and TRBJ2-5; TRBD1 matches 9 bases. The trim removed 4 bases at V and 5 bases at J, leaving 11 bases unmatched. In germline, CDR1 is LNHDA, CDR2 SQIVND (reference sequence). This CDR3 has 16 residues.

V usage is TRBV4-2 and J usage is TRBJ1-3; TRBD1 is a possible D gene (5 bases). CDR1 and CDR2 (germline): LGHNA, YNFKEQ. V shed 0 bases and J shed 4 bases, with 10 bases lying between them. This CDR3 is 15 amino acids long. The CDR3 here is CASSQEEGAGNTIYF. CDR3 bases: TGTGCCAGCAGCCAAGAGGAAGGGGCAGGAAACACCATATATTTT.

The CDR3 is CASSKGGQWADTQYF. The CDR3 DNA sequence: TGTGCCAGCAGCAAAGGGGGACAGTGGGCAGATACGCAGTATTTT. The rearrangement links TRBV21-1 to TRBJ2-3; the DNA was not compared with TRBD1, the D call given in the table. TRBV21-1 is a known pseudogene. The CDR3 is 15 residues long.

V is TRBV5-1 and J is TRBJ2-6; TRBD1 matches at 9 bases. The V gene's germline CDR1 is SGHRS and CDR2 YFSETQ. The CDR3 runs to 18 residues. Germline trimming cut 4 bases from V and 2 bases from J; bases unmatched to any gene: 10. In nucleotides, the CDR3 is TGCGCCAGCAGCATAACAGGGGGCTCGGGAGCTGGGGCCAACGTCCTGACTTTC. This translates into CASSITGGSGAGANVLTF.

This sequence joins TRBV19 and TRBJ1-5; D gene ambiguous. The CDR3 totals 15 residues. The ends were cut back, 3 bases at V and 0 bases at J, with 9 bases in the middle. Per the germline V gene, CDR1 is LNHDA and CDR2 is SQIVND (reference sequence). DNA for the CDR3: TGTGCCAGTAGTATCACAGACTATAGCAATCAGCCCCAGCATTTT. It encodes CASSITDYSNQPQHF.

As for this clone: The same CDR3 arises from other DNA sequences in this sample as well. The V call is TRBV30, the J call TRBJ1-5; 8 nucleotides line up with TRBD1. J lost 7 bases, V lost 0 bases, and 2 bases had no gene match. This CDR3 contains 13 residues. Per germline, CDR1 GTSNPN and CDR2 SVGIG (reference sequence). The chain's CDR3 is CAWSVQGDQPQHF. Written as DNA, the CDR3 is TGTGCCTGGAGTGTACAGGGGGACCAGCCCCAGCATTTT.

The V and J genes are TRBV21-1 and TRBJ1-1; TRBD1 was called by the table and not checked on the DNA. TRBV21-1 is given as a pseudogene. CDR3 size: 17 residues. CDR3 amino acids: CASSKVQGMGPGGEAFF. The CDR3 DNA sequence: TGTGCCAGCAGCAAAGTTCAGGGGATGGGACCTGGGGGTGAAGCTTTCTTT.

In its sample, this clone was seen once. V gene TRBV27 combines with J gene TRBJ1-2, with 10 bases identical to TRBD1. This CDR3 region has 17 residues. The germline V gene has CDR1 MNHEY and CDR2 SMNVEV (reference sequence). The V and J ends lost 2 bases and 8 bases, in that order; junction bases with no gene match: 14. The CDR3, as DNA: TGTGCCAGCAGTTTAGATTTTCAGGGACAGGGGATGGAAGGCTACACCTTC. Translating it yields CASSLDFQGQGMEGYTF.

This chain joins TRBV9 and TRBJ1-2; 7 bases align to TRBD1. The CDR3 extends over 15 amino acids. The germline CDR1 and CDR2 sequences are SGDLS and YYNGEE. Unmatched junction bases numbered 5, after V lost 0 bases and J lost 3 bases. The CDR3 protein is CASSVGQGGDYGYTF. The CDR3 nucleotides read TGTGCCAGCAGCGTAGGGCAGGGGGGAGACTATGGCTACACCTTC.

The J gene is TRBJ1-6, the V gene TRBV24-1; 8 nucleotides line up with TRBD1. Unmatched junction bases numbered 3, after V lost 5 bases and J lost 7 bases. CDR3 length: 14 amino acids. Germline-derived CDR1 and CDR2 are KGHDR and SFDVKD. CDR3 region: CATSGTGTNSPLHF. The CDR3 DNA follows: TGTGCCACCAGTGGGACAGGGACCAATTCACCCCTCCACTTT.

J is TRBJ2-3 and V is TRBV14; 9 nucleotides agree with TRBD1. CDR1 is SGHDN, CDR2 FVKESK, per germline. This CDR3 has 15 residues. V lost 4 bases and J lost 3; bases outside the gene matches: 5. The CDR3 DNA reads TGTGCCAGCAGCCTACTACAGGGGGCTACAGATACGCAGTATTTT. Protein: CASSLLQGATDTQYF.

In its sample, this clone was seen once. The chain employs TRBV19 and TRBJ2-7, with TRBD1 matching over 12 bases. The germline gives CDR1 LNHDA, CDR2 SQIVND (reference sequence). The CDR3 is made up of 16 amino acids. V shed 5 bases and J 5 bases; nucleotides not matched to a gene: 10. DNA for the CDR3: TGTGCCAGTAGTGATTACGGGACAGGGGGCAGGAACGAGCAGTACTTC. This sequence encodes CASSDYGTGGRNEQYF.

The chain links TRBV13 to TRBJ1-4; the match to TRBD1 covers 9 bases. The CDR3 loop spans 16 amino acids. Trimming took 0 bases from V and 8 from J; bases not matched to a gene: 7. CDR1 is PRHDT, CDR2 FYEKMQ, per germline (reference sequence). CDR3 protein: CASSLGGTGRSEKLFF. CDR3 sequence (DNA): TGTGCCAGCAGCTTAGGCGGGACAGGGCGCAGCGAAAAACTGTTTTTT.

The V gene is TRBV6-5, the J gene TRBJ1-1; maybe TRBD1 (5 bases). The ends were cut back, 4 bases at V and 5 bases at J, with 14 bases in the middle. CDR1 and CDR2 (germline): MNHEY, SVGAGI. CDR3 length: 14 residues. The DNA for the CDR3 is TGTGCCAGCAGTTCTCTGGGGGGGGGAACTGAAGCTTTCTTT. Translating it yields CASSSLGGGTEAFF.

This chain connects TRBV9 to TRBJ2-1; 12 positions match TRBD2. The J segment lost 9 bases and the V segment lost 0 bases, leaving 7 bases of the junction unmatched. The CDR3 totals 16 residues. Germline assignment: CDR1 SGDLS and CDR2 YYNGEE. CDR3 nucleotide sequence: TGTGCCAGCAGCGTAGGCCTAGCGGGGGGGCTGAGTGAGCAGTTCTTC. This encodes CASSVGLAGGLSEQFF. The full variable domain, rest sourced from reference TRBV9 and TRBJ2-1, is DSGVTQTPKHLITATGQRVTLRCSPRSGDLSVYWYQQSLDQGLQFLIQYYNGEERAKGNILERFSAQQFPDLHSELNLSSLELGDSALYFCASSVGLAGGLSEQFFGPGTRLTVL.

V usage is TRBV28 and J usage is TRBJ1-5, with 8 bases that match TRBD1. This CDR3 comprises 14 residues. Germline V gene sequence: CDR1 MDHEN, CDR2 SYDVKM. Trimming cost V 3 bases and J 7 bases; bases outside gene matches: 5. In DNA form, the CDR3 reads TGTGCCAGCAGTTTGGGACAGGCGAGGCAGCCCCAGCATTTT. It yields the protein CASSLGQARQPQHF. Looking up the rest from reference TRBV28 and TRBJ1-5 gives the full variable domain: DVKVTQSSRYLVKRTGEKVFLECVQDMDHENMFWYRQDPGLGLRLIYFSYDVKMKEKGDIPEGYSVSREKKERFSLILESASTNQTSMYLCASSLGQARQPQHFGDGTRLSIL.